This T cell receptor beta chain was identified during a study of blood T cells in healthy people across ages. Germline V gives CDR1 SGHRS, CDR2 YFSETQ. Trimming removed 0 bases at V and 4 bases at J, with 10 bases between. The CDR3 length is 14 residues. Combining a sample-barcoded 5' primer with a J-beta primer mix, a second PCR ran for 7 to 11 cycles. TCRdb re-called the 5' RACE reads with MiXCR, one entry per CDR3 protein. In the table there are roughly 1.5 million distinct CDR3 sequences, 35% to 45% of which are singletons. The table lists this clonotype with a few counts. This clonotype was sampled from a woman younger than 30 in good health. The J gene is TRBJ1-2, the V gene TRBV5-1; D unclear. Sequencing was carried out using blood. Here the CDR3 DNA reads TGCGCCAGCAGCTTGGACGGGGAGACCTATGGCTACACCTTC. Its protein product is CASSLDGETYGYTF.